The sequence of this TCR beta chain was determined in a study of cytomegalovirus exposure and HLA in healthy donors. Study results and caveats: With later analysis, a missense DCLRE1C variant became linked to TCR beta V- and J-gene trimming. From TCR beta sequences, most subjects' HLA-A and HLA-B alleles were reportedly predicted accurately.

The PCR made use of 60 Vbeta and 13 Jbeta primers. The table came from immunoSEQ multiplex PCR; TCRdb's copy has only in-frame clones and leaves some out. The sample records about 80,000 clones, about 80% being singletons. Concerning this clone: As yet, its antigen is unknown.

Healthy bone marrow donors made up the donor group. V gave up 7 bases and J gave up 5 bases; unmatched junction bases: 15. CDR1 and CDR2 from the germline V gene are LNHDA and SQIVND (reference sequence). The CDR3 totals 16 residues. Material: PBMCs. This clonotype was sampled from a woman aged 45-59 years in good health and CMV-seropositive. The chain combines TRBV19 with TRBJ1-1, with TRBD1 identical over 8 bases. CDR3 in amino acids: CASTPPPGQGSTEAFF. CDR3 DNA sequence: TGTGCCAGTACCCCTCCCCCCGGACAGGGTAGTACTGAAGCTTTCTTT. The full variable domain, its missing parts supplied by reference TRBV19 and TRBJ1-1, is DGGITQSPKYLFRKEGQNVTLSCEQNLNHDAMYWYRQDPGQGLRLIYYSQIVNDFQKGDIAEGYSVSREKKESFPLTVTSAQKNPTAFYLCASTPPPGQGSTEAFFGQGTRLTVV.